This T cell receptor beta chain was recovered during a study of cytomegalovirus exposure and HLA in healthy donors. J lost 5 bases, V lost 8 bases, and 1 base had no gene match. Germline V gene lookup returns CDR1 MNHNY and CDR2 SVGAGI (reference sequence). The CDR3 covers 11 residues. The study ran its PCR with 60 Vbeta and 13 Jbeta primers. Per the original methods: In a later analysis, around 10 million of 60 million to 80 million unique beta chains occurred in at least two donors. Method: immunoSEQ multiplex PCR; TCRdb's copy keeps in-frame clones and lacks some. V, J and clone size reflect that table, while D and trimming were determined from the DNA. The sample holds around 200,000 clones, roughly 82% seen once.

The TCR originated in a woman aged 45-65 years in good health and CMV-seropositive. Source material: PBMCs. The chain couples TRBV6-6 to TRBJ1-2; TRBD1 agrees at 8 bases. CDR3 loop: CASYRGYGYTF. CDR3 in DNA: TGTGCCAGCTACAGGGGGTATGGCTACACCTTC.